This TCR beta chain was sequenced for a study of blood T cell repertoires in COVID-19. The J segment lost 4 bases and the V segment lost 5 bases, leaving 9 bases of the junction unmatched. CDR3 size: 15 residues. Looked up from germline, CDR1 is GTSNPN and CDR2 is SVGIG (reference sequence). Repertoires were generated with immunoSEQ multiplex PCR, while TCRdb's copy carries only in-frame clones and drops some. The table lists fewer than 350,000 clones, roughly 90% of them singletons. V is TRBV30 and J is TRBJ1-2, with 11 bases lining up with TRBD1. Sequenced: peripheral blood. This clonotype was sampled from a woman aged 25 to 39 with COVID-19, enrolled during active disease. The CDR3 region is CAWGTGGRLGYGYTF. The CDR3 DNA is TGTGCCTGGGGGACAGGGGGAAGGCTTGGCTATGGCTACACCTTC.